The present TCR beta chain was sequenced within a study of blood T cells in healthy people across ages. V gave up 5 bases and J gave up 2 bases; unmatched junction bases: 3. There are 15 residues in the CDR3. From germline, CDR1 is MNHNY and CDR2 SVGAGI (reference sequence). Study results and limitations: The lack of PBMC sorting stopped any conclusive naive versus antigen-experienced comparison.

A remark on this clonotype: Its antigen is not identified.

Then a second PCR, running roughly 7 to 11 cycles, was carried out with a sample-barcoded 5' primer and a J-beta primer mix. TCRdb re-analysed the 5' RACE reads in MiXCR, keeping a single row per CDR3 protein. The repertoire holds 600,000 to 900,000 distinct CDR3 sequences, with 20% to 30% as singletons. These data are also associated with another study on T cells of mothers and their children.

Sequenced: blood. The rearrangement links TRBV6-6 to TRBJ2-2; 9 bases match TRBD2. The clonotype originates from a boy aged 5-17 years in good health. The DNA for the CDR3 is TGTGCCAGCAGTATAGCGGGGGTTAACACCGGGGAGCTGTTTTTT. Protein sequence: CASSIAGVNTGELFF.